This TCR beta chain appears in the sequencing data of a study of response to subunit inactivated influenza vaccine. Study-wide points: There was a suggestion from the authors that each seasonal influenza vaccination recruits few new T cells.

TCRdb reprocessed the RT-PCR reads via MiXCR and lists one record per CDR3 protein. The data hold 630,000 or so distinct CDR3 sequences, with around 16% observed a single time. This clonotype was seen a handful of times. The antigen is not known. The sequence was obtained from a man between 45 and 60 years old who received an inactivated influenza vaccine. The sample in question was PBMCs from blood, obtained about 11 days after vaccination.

CDR3 coding DNA: TGCGCCAGCAGCTTGGTCCCCCCCACTAACTATGGCTACACCTTC. Translated: CASSLVPPTNYGYTF. The gene calls are TRBV5-1 and TRBJ1-2; no clear D. V shed 0 bases and J shed 0 bases, with 9 bases lying between them. Germline V CDR1 and CDR2: SGHRS, YFSETQ. The CDR3 contains 15 residues.